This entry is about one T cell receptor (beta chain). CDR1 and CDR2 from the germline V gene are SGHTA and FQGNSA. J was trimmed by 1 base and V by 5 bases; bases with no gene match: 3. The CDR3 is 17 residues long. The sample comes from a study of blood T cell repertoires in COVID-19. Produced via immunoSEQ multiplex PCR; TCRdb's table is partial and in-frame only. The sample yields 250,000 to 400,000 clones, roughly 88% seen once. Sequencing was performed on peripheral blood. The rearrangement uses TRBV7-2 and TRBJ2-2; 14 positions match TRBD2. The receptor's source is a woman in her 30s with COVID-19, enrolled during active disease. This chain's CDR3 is CASSPGLAGVNTGELFF. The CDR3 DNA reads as TGTGCCAGCAGCCCGGGACTAGCGGGGGTGAACACCGGGGAGCTGTTTTTT.